This record concerns one TCR beta chain sequence. The data derive from a study of technical replicates of blood from several donors. Generated by immunoSEQ multiplex PCR, the TCRdb table keeps only in-frame clones and is missing some. Found here are about 79,000 clones, 94% of them singletons; the top ten hold 0.26%. Source material: T cells isolated from PBMCs. This receptor was identified in a human donor in good health.

Written as DNA, the CDR3 is TGTGCCAGCAGGAAAAGAGCGGGAGGCATGAACAATGAGCAGTTCTTC. Amino acid sequence: CASRKRAGGMNNEQFF. The chain carries TRBV7-9 and TRBJ2-1, with 9 bases lining up with TRBD2. Trimming took 6 bases from V and 5 from J; bases not matched to a gene: 11. CDR1 is SEHNR, CDR2 FQNEAQ, per germline (reference sequence). This CDR3 is built from 16 residues.